This section outlines one TCR beta chain sequence together with its context. As yet, its antigen is unknown. The entry originates in a study of CD8 T cells in ankylosing spondylitis. Study-wide points: Reports say disease-linked clones showed up significantly more in matched ankylosing spondylitis synovial fluid. Apparently characteristic of ankylosing spondylitis blood was a TCR beta motif (about 8 highly homologous variants).

V gave up 1 base and J gave up 0 bases, with 13 bases separating them. Per germline, CDR1 SNHLY and CDR2 FYNNEI. CDR3 size: 17 residues. TCRdb reprocessed the 5' RACE reads with MiXCR, giving one entry per CDR3 protein. Counted here are about 750,000 distinct CDR3 sequences, around 17% occurring once; the ten biggest clones make up 19%. The genes are TRBV2 and TRBJ2-1, with D possibly matching TRBD2 (6 bases). This clonotype was obtained from a male donor with ankylosing spondylitis. The sequenced sample was blood, either unsorted or a sorted T cell fraction (not recorded which). Written as DNA, the CDR3 is TGTGCCAGCAGTGAAGAGGGCGGGGTCAGCTCCTACAATGAGCAGTTCTTC. Translated, it gives CASSEEGGVSSYNEQFF.